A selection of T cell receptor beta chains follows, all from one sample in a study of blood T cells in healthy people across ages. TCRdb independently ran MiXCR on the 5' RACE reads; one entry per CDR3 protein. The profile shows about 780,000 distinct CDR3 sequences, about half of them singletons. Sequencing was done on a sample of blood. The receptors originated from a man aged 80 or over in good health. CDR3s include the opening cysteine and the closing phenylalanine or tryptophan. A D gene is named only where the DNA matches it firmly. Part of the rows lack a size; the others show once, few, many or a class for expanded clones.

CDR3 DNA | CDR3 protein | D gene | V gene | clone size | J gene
TGTGCCAGCAGCTTAGAACTAGCGGGGTTTTACAATGAGCAGTCCTTC | CASSLELAGFYNEQSF | TRBD2 | TRBV7-2 | NA | TRBJ2-1
TGTGCCAGCAGACAGAGACGGAGGGGAATGAACTACAATGAGCAGTTCTTC | CASRQRRRGMNYNEQFF | NA | TRBV11-2 | NA | TRBJ2-1
TGCAGTGCTAGAGTCGTACCAGGGGTTCAAGAGACCCAGTACTTC | CSARVVPGVQETQYF | NA | TRBV20-1 | many | TRBJ2-5
TGTGCCAGCAGTGAAGTAGATCCTTCCTACGAGCAGTACTTC | CASSEVDPSYEQYF | NA | TRBV25-1 | few | TRBJ2-7
TGTGCCAGCAGCCTCGCGGTTTTCAGTAGGGGGAACACTGAAGCTTTCTTT | CASSLAVFSRGNTEAFF | NA | TRBV7-2 | NA | TRBJ1-1
TGTGCCAGCAGCCAAGTCGCAGGGTATAACACCGGGGAGCTGTTTTTT | CASSQVAGYNTGELFF | NA | TRBV3-1 | NA | TRBJ2-2
TGTGCCAGCAGTCGACAGGACGGGAAAGAGACCCAGTACTTC | CASSRQDGKETQYF | NA | TRBV9 | NA | TRBJ2-5
TGTGCCAGCAGGGACCGGGACGGAGAGACCCAGTACTTC | CASRDRDGETQYF | NA | TRBV25-1 | NA | TRBJ2-5
TGTGCCAGCAGCGTAGACCTCGGACGCTTAAGCTCCTACAATGAGCAGTTCTTC | CASSVDLGRLSSYNEQFF | NA | TRBV9 | NA | TRBJ2-1
TGTGCCAGCAGTTACAATCCTTCGCGACAGCTCCAAGAGACCCAGTACTTC | CASSYNPSRQLQETQYF | NA | TRBV6-6 | NA | TRBJ2-5
TGTGCCAGCAGCACCAGACAGGGGGCGGGCAATGAGCAGTACTTC | CASSTRQGAGNEQYF | TRBD1 | TRBV7-3 | once | TRBJ2-5
TGTGCCAGCAGTTTATCGTCTAGTCACGACAATGAGCAGTTCTTC | CASSLSSSHDNEQFF | NA | TRBV28 | few | TRBJ2-1
TGTGCCAGCAGCCAGGGACTAGCGGAAGAGACCCAGTTCTTC | CASSQGLAEETQFF | TRBD2 | TRBV7-2 | few | TRBJ2-1
TGCAGTGCTAGAGATTCTGGAGCGGGAGATGGAGAGACCCAGTACTTC | CSARDSGAGDGETQYF | TRBD2 | TRBV20-1 | few | TRBJ2-5
TGTGCCAGCAGTAAGGGAAGCTCCTATAATTCACCCCTCCACTTT | CASSKGSSYNSPLHF | NA | TRBV12-3/TRBV12-4 | many | TRBJ1-6
TGCGCCAGCAGCCAAAACCTCAACAATGAGCAGTACTTC | CASSQNLNNEQYF | NA | TRBV4-3 | NA | TRBJ2-5
TGTGCCAGCACCCGCGGGTCTGGGGCCAACGTCCTGACTTTC | CASTRGSGANVLTF | NA | TRBV12-3/TRBV12-4 | many | TRBJ2-6
TGTGCCAGCAGTGACCTAGCGGAGCAGTATTTT | CASSDLAEQYF | TRBD2 | TRBV2 | few | TRBJ2-3
TGTGCCAGCAGCCAGAGGGACAGGGACAATCAGCCCCAGCATTTT | CASSQRDRDNQPQHF | TRBD1 | TRBV6-2/TRBV6-3 | NA | TRBJ1-5
TGTGCCAGCAGTTTATGGGGCAGGCGGGGATCACCCCTCCACTTT | CASSLWGRRGSPLHF | NA | TRBV28 | once | TRBJ1-6
TGCAGCGTTGATGGTTCAGGTTCTGGAAACACCATATATTTT | CSVDGSGSGNTIYF | NA | TRBV29-1 | NA | TRBJ1-3
TGTGCCAGCAGGGGAAGAGGAGCCAGCTCCTATAATTCACCCCTCCACTTT | CASRGRGASSYNSPLHF | NA | TRBV28 | few | TRBJ1-6
TGTGCCAGCAGCGGGGGACAGGAGGATGAAAAACTGTTTTTT | CASSGGQEDEKLFF | TRBD1 | TRBV5-4 | once | TRBJ1-4
TGCGCCAGCAGCTTGGACTGGGCGGATAGCAATCAGCCCCAGCATTTT | CASSLDWADSNQPQHF | NA | TRBV5-1 | few | TRBJ1-5
TGCAGTGCCACCACTGGACCCCTTCCAACAGATACGCAGTATTTT | CSATTGPLPTDTQYF | NA | TRBV20-1 | NA | TRBJ2-3
TGTGCCAGCAGCTTATACCGCGGCGGGGTCACAGATACGCAGTATTTT | CASSLYRGGVTDTQYF | NA | TRBV11-3 | NA | TRBJ2-3